The clone carrying this T cell receptor beta chain has a handful of counts. Antigen unknown. TCRdb's copy holds only in-frame clones and misses some; the assay was immunoSEQ multiplex PCR. The sample contains about 24,000 clones, 70% to 80% of which appear only once. Per the germline V gene, CDR1 is MNHNY and CDR2 is SVGAGI (reference sequence). V was cut by 5 bases and J by 4 bases, with 12 bases left in between. The CDR3 consists of 14 residues. The sample is drawn from a study of PD-1 blockade in classical Hodgkin lymphoma. Time point noted: cycle 4 day 1 (C4D1), after 5 to 7 weeks of nivolumab. All patients experienced relapse after autologous stem cell transplantation, and brentuximab vedotin exposure was variable. Complete response, partial response or progressive disease constituted the best responses recorded. Overall study results and limits: After ASCT, patients who started nivolumab under 1 year later were excluded. CD4+ but not CD8+ TCR diversity rose significantly by C4D1.

The chain recombines TRBV6-6 with TRBJ2-1; no reliable D call. This sample comprised peripheral blood mononuclear cells (PBMCs), obtained before the fourth cycle of nivolumab. The receptor was isolated from a human donor with classical Hodgkin lymphoma. The CDR3: CASSLMADYNEQFF. CDR3 nucleotides: TGTGCCAGCAGTCTAATGGCGGATTACAATGAGCAGTTCTTC.